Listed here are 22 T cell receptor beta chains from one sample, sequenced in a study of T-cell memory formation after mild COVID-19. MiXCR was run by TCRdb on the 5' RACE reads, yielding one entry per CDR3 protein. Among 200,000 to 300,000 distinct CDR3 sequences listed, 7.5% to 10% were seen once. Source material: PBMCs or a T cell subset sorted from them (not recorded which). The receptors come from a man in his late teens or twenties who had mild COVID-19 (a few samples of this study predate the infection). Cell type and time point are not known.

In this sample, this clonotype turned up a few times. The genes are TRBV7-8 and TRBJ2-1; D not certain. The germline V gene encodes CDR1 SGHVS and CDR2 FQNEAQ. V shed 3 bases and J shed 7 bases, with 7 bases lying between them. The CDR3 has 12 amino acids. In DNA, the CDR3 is TGTGCCAGCAGCTTCTCGACGAATGAGCAGTTCTTC. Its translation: CASSFSTNEQFF. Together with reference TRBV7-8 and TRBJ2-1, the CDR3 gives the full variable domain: GAGVSQSPRYKVAKRGQDVALRCDPISGHVSLFWYQQALGQGPEFLTYFQNEAQLDKSGLPSDRFFAERPEGSVSTLKIQRTQQEDSAVYLCASSFSTNEQFFGPGTRLTVL.

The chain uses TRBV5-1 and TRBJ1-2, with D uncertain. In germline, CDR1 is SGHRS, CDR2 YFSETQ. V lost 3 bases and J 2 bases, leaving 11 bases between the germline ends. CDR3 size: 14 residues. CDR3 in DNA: TGCGCCAGCAGCTACCGGGATCTGAACTATGGCTACACCTTC. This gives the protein CASSYRDLNYGYTF.

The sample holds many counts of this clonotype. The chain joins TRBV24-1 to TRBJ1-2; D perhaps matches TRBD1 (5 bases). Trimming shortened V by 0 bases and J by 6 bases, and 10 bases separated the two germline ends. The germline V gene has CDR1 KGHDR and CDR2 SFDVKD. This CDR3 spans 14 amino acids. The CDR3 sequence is CATSDLRQGHGYTF. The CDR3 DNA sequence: TGTGCCACCAGTGATTTGCGTCAGGGCCATGGCTACACCTTC.

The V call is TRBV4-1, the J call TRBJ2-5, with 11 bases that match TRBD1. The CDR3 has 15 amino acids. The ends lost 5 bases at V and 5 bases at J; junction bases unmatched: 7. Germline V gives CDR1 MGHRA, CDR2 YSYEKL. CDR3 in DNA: TGCGCCAGCAGCACCGGGACAGGGGGTACGGAGACCCAGTACTTC. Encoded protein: CASSTGTGGTETQYF.

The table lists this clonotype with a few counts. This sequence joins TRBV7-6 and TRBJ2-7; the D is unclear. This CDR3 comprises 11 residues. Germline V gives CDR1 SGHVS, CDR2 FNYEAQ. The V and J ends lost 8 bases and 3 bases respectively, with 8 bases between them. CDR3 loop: CASGTLYEQYF. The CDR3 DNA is TGTGCCAGCGGAACTCTCTACGAGCAGTACTTC.

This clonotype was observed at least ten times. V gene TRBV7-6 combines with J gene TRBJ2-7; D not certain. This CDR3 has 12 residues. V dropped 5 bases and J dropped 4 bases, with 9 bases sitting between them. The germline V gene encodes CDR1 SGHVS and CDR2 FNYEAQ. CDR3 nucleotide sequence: TGTGCCAGCAGCCCTGACCGGTACGAGCAGTACTTC. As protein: CASSPDRYEQYF.

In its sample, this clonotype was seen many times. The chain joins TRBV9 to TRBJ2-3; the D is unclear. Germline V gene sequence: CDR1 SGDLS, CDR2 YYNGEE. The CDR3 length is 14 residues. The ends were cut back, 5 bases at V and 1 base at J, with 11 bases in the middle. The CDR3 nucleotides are TGTGCCAGCAGTCCTCACCGGGGCACAGATACGCAGTATTTT. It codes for CASSPHRGTDTQYF.

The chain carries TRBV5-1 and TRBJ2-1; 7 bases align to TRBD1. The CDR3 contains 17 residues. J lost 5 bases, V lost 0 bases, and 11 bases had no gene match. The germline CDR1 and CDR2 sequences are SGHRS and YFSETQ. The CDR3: CASSLAGGTVRNNEQFF. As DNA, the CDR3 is TGCGCCAGCAGCTTGGCAGGGGGTACGGTCAGGAACAATGAGCAGTTCTTC.

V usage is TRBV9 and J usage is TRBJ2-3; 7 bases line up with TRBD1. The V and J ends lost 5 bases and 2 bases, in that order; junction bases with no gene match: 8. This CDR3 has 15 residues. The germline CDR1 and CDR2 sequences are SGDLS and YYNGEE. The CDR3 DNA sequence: TGTGCCAGCAGGGTCCCCAGGGGGTTCACAGATACGCAGTATTTT. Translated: CASRVPRGFTDTQYF.

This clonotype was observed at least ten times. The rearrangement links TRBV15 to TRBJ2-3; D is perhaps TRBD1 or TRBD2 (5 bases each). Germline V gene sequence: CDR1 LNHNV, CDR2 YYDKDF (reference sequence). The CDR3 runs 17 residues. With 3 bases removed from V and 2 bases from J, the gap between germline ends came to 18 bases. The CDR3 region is CATSSPGPPGYTDTQYF. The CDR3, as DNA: TGTGCCACCAGCAGCCCGGGGCCTCCGGGGTACACAGATACGCAGTATTTT.

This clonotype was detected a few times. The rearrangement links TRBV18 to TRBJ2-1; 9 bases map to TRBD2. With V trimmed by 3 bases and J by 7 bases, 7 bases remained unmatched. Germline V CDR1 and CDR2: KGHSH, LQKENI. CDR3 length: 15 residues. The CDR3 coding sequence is TGTGCCAGCTCACCTCGTCTAGCGGGGAGTAATGAGCAGTTCTTC. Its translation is CASSPRLAGSNEQFF.

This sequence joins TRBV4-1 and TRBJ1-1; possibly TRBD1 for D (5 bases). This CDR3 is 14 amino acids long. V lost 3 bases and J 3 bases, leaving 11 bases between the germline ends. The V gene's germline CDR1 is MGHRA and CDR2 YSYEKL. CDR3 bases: TGCGCCAGCAGCCATGACGGGACCTACACTGAAGCTTTCTTT. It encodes CASSHDGTYTEAFF.

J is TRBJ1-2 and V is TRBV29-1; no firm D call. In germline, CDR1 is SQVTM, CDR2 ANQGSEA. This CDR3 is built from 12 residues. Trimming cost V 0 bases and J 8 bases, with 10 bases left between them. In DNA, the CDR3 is TGCAGCGTTGAAGAGGAGGGAAAGGGCTACACCTTC. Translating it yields CSVEEEGKGYTF. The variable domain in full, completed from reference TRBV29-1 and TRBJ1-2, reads SAVISQKPSRDICQRGTSLTIQCQVDSQVTMMFWYRQQPGQSLTLIATANQGSEATYESGFVIDKFPISRPNLTFSTLTVSNMSPEDSSIYLCSVEEEGKGYTFGSGTRLTVV.

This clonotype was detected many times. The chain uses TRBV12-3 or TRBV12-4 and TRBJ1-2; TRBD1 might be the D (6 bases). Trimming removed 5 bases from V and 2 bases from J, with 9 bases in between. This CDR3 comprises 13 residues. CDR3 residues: CASSLGQNYGYTF. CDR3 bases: TGTGCCAGCAGTCTCGGACAGAACTATGGCTACACCTTC.

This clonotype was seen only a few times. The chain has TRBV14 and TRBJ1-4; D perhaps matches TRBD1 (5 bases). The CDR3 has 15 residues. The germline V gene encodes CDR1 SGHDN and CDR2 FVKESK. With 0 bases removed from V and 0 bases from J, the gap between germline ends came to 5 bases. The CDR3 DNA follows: TGTGCCAGCAGCCAAGACAGGGCAACTAATGAAAAACTGTTTTTT. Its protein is CASSQDRATNEKLFF.

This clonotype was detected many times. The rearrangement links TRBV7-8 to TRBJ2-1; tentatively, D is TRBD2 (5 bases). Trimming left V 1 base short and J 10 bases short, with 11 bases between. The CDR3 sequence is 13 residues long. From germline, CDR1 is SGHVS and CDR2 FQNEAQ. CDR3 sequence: CASSLGPRGEQFF. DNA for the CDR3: TGTGCCAGCAGCTTAGGGCCCCGAGGGGAGCAGTTCTTC.

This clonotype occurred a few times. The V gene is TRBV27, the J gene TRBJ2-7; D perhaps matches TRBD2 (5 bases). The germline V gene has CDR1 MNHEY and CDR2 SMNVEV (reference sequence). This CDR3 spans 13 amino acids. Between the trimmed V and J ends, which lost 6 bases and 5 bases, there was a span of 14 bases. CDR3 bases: TGTGCCAGCAGGCTGGTAAAGGGAGACGAGCAGTACTTC. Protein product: CASRLVKGDEQYF.

Written as DNA, the CDR3 is TGTGCCAGCAGCTCGTCGGGGTGGGGGCCTAGCACAGATACGCAGTATTTT. It encodes CASSSSGWGPSTDTQYF. The V gene is TRBV5-4, the J gene TRBJ2-3, with a weak D call TRBD1 (6 bases). V was shortened by 3 bases and J by 0 bases, with 17 bases between the two germline ends. Per the germline V gene, CDR1 is SGHNT and CDR2 is YYREEE (reference sequence). The CDR3 sequence is 17 residues long.

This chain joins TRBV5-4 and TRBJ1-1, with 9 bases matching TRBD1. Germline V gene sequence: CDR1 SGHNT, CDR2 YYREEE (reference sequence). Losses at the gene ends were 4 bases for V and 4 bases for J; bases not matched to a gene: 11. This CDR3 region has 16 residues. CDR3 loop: CASSAPGTGKFTEAFF. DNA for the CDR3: TGTGCCAGCAGCGCTCCCGGGACAGGGAAGTTCACTGAAGCTTTCTTT.

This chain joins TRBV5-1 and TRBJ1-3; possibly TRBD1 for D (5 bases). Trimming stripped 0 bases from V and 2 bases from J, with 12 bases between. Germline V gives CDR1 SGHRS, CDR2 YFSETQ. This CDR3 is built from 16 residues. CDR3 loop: CASSLAALGAGNTIYF. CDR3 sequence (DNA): TGCGCCAGCAGCTTGGCAGCCCTGGGGGCTGGAAACACCATATATTTT.

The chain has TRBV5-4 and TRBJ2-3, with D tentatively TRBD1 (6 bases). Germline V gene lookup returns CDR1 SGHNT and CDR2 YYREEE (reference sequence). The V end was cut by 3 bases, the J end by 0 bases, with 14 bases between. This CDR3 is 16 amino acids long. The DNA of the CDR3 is TGTGCCAGCAGCTCAGCTAAACAGGGCAGCACAGATACGCAGTATTTT. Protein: CASSSAKQGSTDTQYF. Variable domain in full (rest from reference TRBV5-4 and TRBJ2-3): ETGVTQSPTHLIKTRGQQVTLRCSSQSGHNTVSWYQQALGQGPQFIFQYYREEENGRGNFPPRFSGLQFPNYSSELNVNALELDDSALYLCASSSAKQGSTDTQYFGPGTRLTVL.

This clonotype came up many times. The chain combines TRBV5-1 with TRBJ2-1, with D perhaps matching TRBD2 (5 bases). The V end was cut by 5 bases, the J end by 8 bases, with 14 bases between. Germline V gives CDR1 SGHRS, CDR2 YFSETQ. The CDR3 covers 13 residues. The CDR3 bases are TGCGCCAGCAGGGCCGGGGTGGGCCATGAGCAGTTCTTC. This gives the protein CASRAGVGHEQFF. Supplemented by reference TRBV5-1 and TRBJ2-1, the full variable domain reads KAGVTQTPRYLIKTRGQQVTLSCSPISGHRSVSWYQQTPGQGLQFLFEYFSETQRNKGNFPGRFSGRQFSNSRSEMNVSTLELGDSALYLCASRAGVGHEQFFGPGTRLTVL.